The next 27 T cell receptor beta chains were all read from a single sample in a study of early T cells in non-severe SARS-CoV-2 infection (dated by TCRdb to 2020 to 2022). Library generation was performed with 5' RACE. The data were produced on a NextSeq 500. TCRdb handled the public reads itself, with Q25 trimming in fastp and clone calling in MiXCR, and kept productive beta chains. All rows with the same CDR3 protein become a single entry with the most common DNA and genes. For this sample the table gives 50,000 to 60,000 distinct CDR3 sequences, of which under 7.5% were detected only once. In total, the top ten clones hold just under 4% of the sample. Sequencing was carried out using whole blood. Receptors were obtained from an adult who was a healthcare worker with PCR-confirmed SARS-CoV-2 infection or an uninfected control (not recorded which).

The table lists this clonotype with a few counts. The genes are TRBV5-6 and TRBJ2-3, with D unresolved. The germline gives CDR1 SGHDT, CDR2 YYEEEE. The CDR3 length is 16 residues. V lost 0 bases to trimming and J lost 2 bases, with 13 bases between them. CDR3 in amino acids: CASSLVGAVFTDTQYF. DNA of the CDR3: TGTGCCAGCAGCTTGGTTGGCGCGGTCTTCACAGATACGCAGTATTTT. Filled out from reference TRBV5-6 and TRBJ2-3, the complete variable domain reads DAGVTQSPTHLIKTRGQQVTLRCSPKSGHDTVSWYQQALGQGPQFIFQYYEEEERQRGNFPDRFSGHQFPNYSSELNVNALLLGDSALYLCASSLVGAVFTDTQYFGPGTRLTVL.

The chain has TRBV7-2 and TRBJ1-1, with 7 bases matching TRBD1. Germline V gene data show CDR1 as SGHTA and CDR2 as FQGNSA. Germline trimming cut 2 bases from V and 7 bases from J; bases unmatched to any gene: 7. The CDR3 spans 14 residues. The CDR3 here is CASSLTSGQSEAFF. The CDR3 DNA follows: TGTGCCAGCAGCTTAACGTCGGGACAGAGTGAAGCTTTCTTT. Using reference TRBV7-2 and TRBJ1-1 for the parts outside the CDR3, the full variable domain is GAGVSQSPSNKVTEKGKDVELRCDPISGHTALYWYRQSLGQGLEFLIYFQGNSAPDKSGLPSDRFSAERTGGSVSTLTIQRTQQEDSAVYLCASSLTSGQSEAFFGQGTRLTVV.

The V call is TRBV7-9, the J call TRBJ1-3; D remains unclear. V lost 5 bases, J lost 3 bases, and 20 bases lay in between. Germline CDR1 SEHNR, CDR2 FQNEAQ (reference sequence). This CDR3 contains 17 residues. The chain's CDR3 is CASSPPNSRAVGNTIYF. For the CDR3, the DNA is TGTGCCAGCAGCCCTCCCAATTCGCGGGCTGTTGGAAACACCATATATTTT. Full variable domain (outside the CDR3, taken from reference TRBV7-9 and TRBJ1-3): DTGVSQNPRHKITKRGQNVTFRCDPISEHNRLYWYRQTLGQGPEFLTYFQNEAQLEKSRLLSDRFSAERPKGSFSTLEIQRTEQGDSAMYLCASSPPNSRAVGNTIYFGEGSWLTVV.

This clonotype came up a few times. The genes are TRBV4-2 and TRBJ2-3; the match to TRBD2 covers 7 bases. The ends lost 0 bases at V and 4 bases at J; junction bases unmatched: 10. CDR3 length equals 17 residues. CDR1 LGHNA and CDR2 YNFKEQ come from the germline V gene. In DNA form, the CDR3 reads TGTGCCAGCAGCCAAGATGACCAGCGGGGAGGGGCAGATACGCAGTATTTT. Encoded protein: CASSQDDQRGGADTQYF.

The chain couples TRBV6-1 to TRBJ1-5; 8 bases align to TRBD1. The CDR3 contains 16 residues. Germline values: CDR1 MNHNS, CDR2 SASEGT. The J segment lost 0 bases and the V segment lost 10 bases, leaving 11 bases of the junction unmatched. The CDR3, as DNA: TGTGCCACCAAATCGACAGGGGCTAATAGCAATCAGCCCCAGCATTTT. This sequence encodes CATKSTGANSNQPQHF.

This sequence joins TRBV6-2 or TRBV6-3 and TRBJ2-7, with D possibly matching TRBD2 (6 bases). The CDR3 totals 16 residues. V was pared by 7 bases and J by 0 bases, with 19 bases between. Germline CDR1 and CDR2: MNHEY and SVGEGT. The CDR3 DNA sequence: TGTGCCAGCACTGTCGGTTTGGCGGGAATCTCCTACGAGCAGTACTTC. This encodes CASTVGLAGISYEQYF.

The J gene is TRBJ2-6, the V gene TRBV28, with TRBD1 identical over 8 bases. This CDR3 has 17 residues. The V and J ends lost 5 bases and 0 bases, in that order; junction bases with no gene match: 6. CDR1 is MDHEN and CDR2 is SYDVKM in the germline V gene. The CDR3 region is CASSPRTGYSGANVLTF. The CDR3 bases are TGTGCCAGCAGTCCACGGACAGGGTACTCTGGGGCCAACGTCCTGACTTTC.

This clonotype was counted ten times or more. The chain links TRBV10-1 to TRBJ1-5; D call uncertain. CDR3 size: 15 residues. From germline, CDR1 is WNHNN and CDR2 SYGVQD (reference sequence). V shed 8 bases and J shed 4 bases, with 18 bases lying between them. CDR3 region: CASVGGQAENQPQHF. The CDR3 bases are TGCGCCAGCGTTGGCGGTCAGGCAGAGAATCAGCCCCAGCATTTT.

CDR3 DNA sequence: TGTGCCAGCAGCTTGGCCGGGTACGGGGATGGCTACACCTTC. Its translation is CASSLAGYGDGYTF. The V call is TRBV11-2, the J call TRBJ1-2; no clear D. Germline V gene lookup returns CDR1 SGHAT and CDR2 FQNNGV. This CDR3 is 14 amino acids long. The V end was cut by 3 bases, the J end by 6 bases, with 14 bases between.

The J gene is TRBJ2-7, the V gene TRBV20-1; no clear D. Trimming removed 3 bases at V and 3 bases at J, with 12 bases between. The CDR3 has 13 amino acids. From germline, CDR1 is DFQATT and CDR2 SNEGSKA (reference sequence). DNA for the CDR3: TGCAGTGCTAGTGTCGGCAGAAACTACGAGCAGTACTTC. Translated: CSASVGRNYEQYF.

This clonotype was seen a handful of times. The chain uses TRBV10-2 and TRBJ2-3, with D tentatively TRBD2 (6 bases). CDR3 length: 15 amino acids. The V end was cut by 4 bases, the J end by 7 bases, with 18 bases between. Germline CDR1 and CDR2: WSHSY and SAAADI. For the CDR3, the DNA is TGCGCCAGCAGTGTATCGGGGGTCGGGGTGAATACGCAGTATTTT. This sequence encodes CASSVSGVGVNTQYF.

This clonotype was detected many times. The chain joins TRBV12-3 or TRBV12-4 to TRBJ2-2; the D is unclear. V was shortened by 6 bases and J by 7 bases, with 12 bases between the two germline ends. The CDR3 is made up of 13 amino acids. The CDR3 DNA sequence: TGTGCCAGCAGGTTTGGGGAATACGGGGAGCTGTTTTTT. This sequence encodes CASRFGEYGELFF.

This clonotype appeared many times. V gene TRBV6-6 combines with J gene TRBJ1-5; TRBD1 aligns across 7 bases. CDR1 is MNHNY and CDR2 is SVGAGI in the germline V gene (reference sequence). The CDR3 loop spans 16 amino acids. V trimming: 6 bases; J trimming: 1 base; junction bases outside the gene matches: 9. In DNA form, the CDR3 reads TGTGCCAGCAGCCAGGGGGTCGTAGGGAGCAATCAGCCCCAGCATTTT. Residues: CASSQGVVGSNQPQHF.

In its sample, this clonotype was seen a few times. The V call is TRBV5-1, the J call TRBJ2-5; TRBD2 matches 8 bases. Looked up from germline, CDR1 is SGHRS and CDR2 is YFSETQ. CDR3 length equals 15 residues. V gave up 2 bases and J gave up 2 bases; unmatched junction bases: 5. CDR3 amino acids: CASSFAGGIQETQYF. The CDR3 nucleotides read TGCGCCAGCAGCTTTGCGGGGGGAATTCAAGAGACCCAGTACTTC.

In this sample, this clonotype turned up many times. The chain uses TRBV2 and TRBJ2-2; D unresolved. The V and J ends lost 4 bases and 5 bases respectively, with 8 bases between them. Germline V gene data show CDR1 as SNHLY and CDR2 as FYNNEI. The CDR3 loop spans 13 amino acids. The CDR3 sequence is CASSVLRTGELFF. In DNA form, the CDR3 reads TGTGCCAGCAGTGTACTCCGGACCGGGGAGCTGTTTTTT.

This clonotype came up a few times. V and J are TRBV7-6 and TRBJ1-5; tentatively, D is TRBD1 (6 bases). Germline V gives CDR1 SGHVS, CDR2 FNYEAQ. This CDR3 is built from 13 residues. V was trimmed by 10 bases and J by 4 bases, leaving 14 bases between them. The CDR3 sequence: CATGERENQPQHF. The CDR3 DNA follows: TGTGCCACAGGGGAGCGGGAGAATCAGCCCCAGCATTTT.

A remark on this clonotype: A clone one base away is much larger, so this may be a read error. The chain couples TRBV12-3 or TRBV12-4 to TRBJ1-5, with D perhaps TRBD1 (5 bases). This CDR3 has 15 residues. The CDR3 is CARSFGGVSNQPQHF. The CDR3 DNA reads TGTGCCAGGAGTTTTGGGGGAGTAAGCAATCAGCCCCAGCATTTT.

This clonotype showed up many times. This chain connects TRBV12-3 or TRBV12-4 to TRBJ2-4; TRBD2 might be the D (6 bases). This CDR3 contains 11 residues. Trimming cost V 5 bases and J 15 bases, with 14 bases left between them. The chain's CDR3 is CASSDLGGWYF. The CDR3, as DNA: TGTGCCAGCAGTGACCTCGGGGGATGGTACTTC.

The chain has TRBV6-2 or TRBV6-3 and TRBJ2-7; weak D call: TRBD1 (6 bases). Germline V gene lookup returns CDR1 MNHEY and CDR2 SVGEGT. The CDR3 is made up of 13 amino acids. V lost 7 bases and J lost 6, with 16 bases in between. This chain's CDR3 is CASTTGTPGEQYF. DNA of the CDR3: TGTGCCAGCACCACAGGGACCCCCGGCGAGCAGTACTTC.

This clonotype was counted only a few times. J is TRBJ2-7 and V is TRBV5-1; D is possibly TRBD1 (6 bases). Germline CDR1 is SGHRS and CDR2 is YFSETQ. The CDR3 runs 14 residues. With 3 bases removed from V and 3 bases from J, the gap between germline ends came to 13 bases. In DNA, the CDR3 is TGCGCCAGCAGCTCCCTCCGGGACAACTACGAGCAGTACTTC. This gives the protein CASSSLRDNYEQYF.

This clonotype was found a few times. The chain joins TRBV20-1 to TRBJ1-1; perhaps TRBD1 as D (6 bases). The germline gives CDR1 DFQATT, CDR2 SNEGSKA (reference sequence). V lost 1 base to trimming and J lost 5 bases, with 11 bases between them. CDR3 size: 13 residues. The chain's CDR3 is CSARVRGWTEAFF. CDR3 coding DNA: TGCAGTGCTAGAGTCAGGGGTTGGACTGAAGCTTTCTTT.

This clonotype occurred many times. Here the CDR3 DNA reads TGTGCCAGCAGTCTTAGTCGGAACACTGAAGCTTTCTTT. Encoded protein: CASSLSRNTEAFF. The chain is built from TRBV12-3 or TRBV12-4 and TRBJ1-1; D is undetermined. The CDR3 spans 13 residues. The V end lost 5 bases, the J end lost 1 base, and 8 bases lay between the germline ends.

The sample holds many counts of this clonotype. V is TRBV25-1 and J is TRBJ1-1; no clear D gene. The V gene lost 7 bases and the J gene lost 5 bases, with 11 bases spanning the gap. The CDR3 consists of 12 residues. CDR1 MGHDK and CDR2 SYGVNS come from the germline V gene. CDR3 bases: TGTGCCAGCAAAGGGTTGGGGACTGAAGCTTTCTTT. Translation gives CASKGLGTEAFF.

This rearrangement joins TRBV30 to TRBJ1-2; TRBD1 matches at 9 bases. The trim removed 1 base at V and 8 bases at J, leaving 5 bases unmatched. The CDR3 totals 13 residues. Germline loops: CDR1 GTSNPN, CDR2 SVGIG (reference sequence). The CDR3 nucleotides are TGTGCCTGGAGTGGAACAGGGGGCACGGGCTACACCTTC. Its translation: CAWSGTGGTGYTF.

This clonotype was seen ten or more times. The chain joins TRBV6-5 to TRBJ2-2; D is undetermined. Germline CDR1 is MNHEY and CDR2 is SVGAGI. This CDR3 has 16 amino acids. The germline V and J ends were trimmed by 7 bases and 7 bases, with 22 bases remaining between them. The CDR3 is CASTLTHSPPGGELFF. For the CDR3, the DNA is TGTGCCAGCACCCTAACGCACAGCCCTCCAGGCGGGGAGCTGTTTTTT.

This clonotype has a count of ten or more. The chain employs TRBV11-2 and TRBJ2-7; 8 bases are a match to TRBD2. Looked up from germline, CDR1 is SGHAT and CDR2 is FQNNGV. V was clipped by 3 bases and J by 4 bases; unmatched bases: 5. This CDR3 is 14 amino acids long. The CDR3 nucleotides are TGTGCCAGCAGCTTTGAGCGGGGGAATTACGAGCAGTACTTC. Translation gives CASSFERGNYEQYF. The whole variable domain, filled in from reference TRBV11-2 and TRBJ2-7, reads EAGVAQSPRYKIIEKRQSVAFWCNPISGHATLYWYQQILGQGPKLLIQFQNNGVVDDSQLPKDRFSAERLKGVDSTLKIQPAKLEDSAVYLCASSFERGNYEQYFGPGTRLTVT.

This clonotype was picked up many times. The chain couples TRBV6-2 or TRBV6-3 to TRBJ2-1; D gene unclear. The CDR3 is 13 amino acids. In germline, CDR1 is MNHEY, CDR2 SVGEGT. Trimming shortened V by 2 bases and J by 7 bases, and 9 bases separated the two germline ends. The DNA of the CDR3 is TGTGCCAGCAGTTACAGCCGTTGGAATGAGCAGTTCTTC. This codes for CASSYSRWNEQFF.